Reported below is one T cell receptor beta chain. The V end lost 3 bases, the J end lost 6 bases, and 8 bases lay between the germline ends. This CDR3 has 12 residues. Germline V gives CDR1 MNHNY, CDR2 SVGAGI (reference sequence). This entry comes from a study of T cell responses to AZD1222 COVID-19 vaccine. The protocol was immunoSEQ multiplex PCR, while the TCRdb copy is restricted to in-frame clones and leaves out a portion. The top ten clones hold 1% to 1.5% of a sample with 180,000 or so clones, roughly 94% of them seen once. This specimen was peripheral blood, taken 28 days after the second AZD1222 dose. This sequence originates from an adult who received the AZD1222 COVID-19 vaccine. J is TRBJ1-2 and V is TRBV6-6, with D perhaps matching TRBD1 (5 bases). CDR3 protein: CASSYQGDGYTF. The CDR3 coding sequence is TGTGCCAGCAGTTATCAAGGGGATGGCTACACCTTC.